Below, 12 T cell receptor beta chains from the same sample are listed, as sequenced in a study of T cell responses to AZD1222 COVID-19 vaccine. Libraries were prepared by immunoSEQ multiplex PCR; TCRdb keeps only in-frame clonotypes and omits some of them. The data show 150,000 to 200,000 clones, 90% to 95% seen once. The material was peripheral blood, obtained 28 days after the second AZD1222 dose. All receptors derive from an adult who received the AZD1222 COVID-19 vaccine.

This clone showed up just once. The V call is TRBV21-1, the J call TRBJ1-1. TRBV21-1 is annotated as a pseudogene. The length of the CDR3 is 13 residues. CDR3 DNA: TGTGCCAGCATTAAACGGATAAACACTGAAGCTTTCTTT. This gives the protein CASIKRINTEAFF.

This clone appeared a single time. Given the absence of the conserved phenylalanine or tryptophan at the CDR3 end, a read error is likely. The rearrangement links TRBV6-5 to TRBJ2-7; 7 bases are shared with TRBD1. Germline V gives CDR1 MNHEY, CDR2 SVGAGI. The CDR3 is 15 amino acids. V lost 4 bases, J lost 3 bases, and 9 bases stayed unmatched. The CDR3 sequence is CASSLLGGSDYEQYL. In DNA, the CDR3 is TGTGCCAGCAGTTTGCTAGGGGGCTCAGACTACGAGCAGTACCTC.

Concerning this clone: In the same sample, other DNA sequences code for this CDR3. The V and J genes are TRBV28 and TRBJ2-3; D is unclear. The V end lost 3 bases, the J end lost 2 bases, and 0 bases lay between the germline ends. Per the germline V gene, CDR1 is MDHEN and CDR2 is SYDVKM. The CDR3 is made up of 11 amino acids. DNA of the CDR3: TGTGCCAGCAGTTTCACAGATACGCAGTATTTT. Its translation is CASSFTDTQYF.

The chain recombines TRBV28 with TRBJ1-2; tentative D call: TRBD1 (5 bases). The CDR3 totals 15 residues. The V end was cut by 5 bases, the J end by 7 bases, with 20 bases between. Germline V gives CDR1 MDHEN, CDR2 SYDVKM. CDR3 in amino acids: CASSPAGGRGGGYTF. CDR3 nucleotide sequence: TGTGCCAGCAGTCCAGCCGGGGGGAGGGGTGGTGGCTACACCTTC.

The rearrangement uses TRBV27 and TRBJ2-3; TRBD2 might be the D (5 bases). The germline V and J ends were trimmed by 5 bases and 5 bases, with 11 bases remaining between them. The CDR3 has 13 residues. Per the germline V gene, CDR1 is MNHEY and CDR2 is SMNVEV (reference sequence). CDR3 region: CASSPLRGDTQYF. The CDR3 DNA is TGTGCCAGCAGTCCCCTCCGGGGAGATACGCAGTATTTT.

The CDR3 spells CASSRRGGTGSPLHF. As DNA, the CDR3 is TGTGCCAGCAGCCGTCGGGGGGGAACGGGGTCACCCCTCCACTTT. The J gene is TRBJ1-6, the V gene TRBV7-3, with D maybe TRBD1 (5 bases). V gave up 5 bases and J gave up 10 bases, with 18 bases separating them. Per germline, CDR1 SGHTA and CDR2 FQGTGA. This CDR3 contains 15 residues.

V usage is TRBV30 and J usage is TRBJ2-1, with 8 bases identical to TRBD1. The ends lost 8 bases at V and 6 bases at J; junction bases unmatched: 15. Germline CDR1 reads GTSNPN; CDR2 reads SVGIG (reference sequence). The CDR3 covers 15 residues. DNA of the CDR3: TGTGCCGGAGCGACCGACAGGGGTCGAACCAATGAGCAGTTCTTC. This codes for CAGATDRGRTNEQFF.

The rearrangement links TRBV25-1 to TRBJ1-2; unclear D gene. Germline lookup yields CDR1 MGHDK and CDR2 SYGVNS. Trimming took 3 bases from V and 8 from J, leaving 10 bases between them. The CDR3 is 12 residues long. The CDR3 DNA reads as TGTGCCAGCAGTGACCCCCTGGGGGGCTACACCTTC. Encoded protein: CASSDPLGGYTF.

The V gene is TRBV20-1, the J gene TRBJ2-2; 11 nucleotides match TRBD2. Germline lookup yields CDR1 DFQATT and CDR2 SNEGSKA (reference sequence). This CDR3 contains 16 residues. V dropped 3 bases and J dropped 7; count of bases not matched to a gene: 10. CDR3 sequence reads: CSASPLAGGHVGELFF. CDR3 coding DNA: TGCAGTGCTAGTCCTTTAGCGGGGGGGCATGTCGGGGAGCTGTTTTTT.

The V call is TRBV11-2, the J call TRBJ2-5; TRBD2 matches 9 bases. The CDR3 spans 17 residues. Germline loops: CDR1 SGHAT, CDR2 FQNNGV. V shed 3 bases, J shed 5 bases, and the junction held 13 bases outside the gene matches. CDR3 sequence (DNA): TGTGCCAGCAGCTTCCTAGCGGGACTCCCGGGACGGGAGACCCAGTACTTC. This codes for CASSFLAGLPGRETQYF.

Details on this clone: Sequence at one end of the junction differs from germline and may be a read error. The rearrangement links TRBV6-5 to TRBJ2-1, with 8 bases lining up with TRBD2. The CDR3 consists of 15 residues. Germline CDR1 MNHEY, CDR2 SVGAGI. Here the CDR3 DNA reads TGTGCCAGCAGTTCTAGGACTAGCTCCCACAATGAGCAGTTCTTC. This sequence encodes CASSSRTSSHNEQFF.

Only one count was recorded for this clone. V is TRBV6-1 and J is TRBJ2-2; TRBD2 agrees at 8 bases. The trim removed 2 bases at V and 6 bases at J, leaving 14 bases unmatched. The CDR3 length is 18 residues. The germline V gene has CDR1 MNHNS and CDR2 SASEGT. The CDR3 DNA follows: TGTGCCAGCAGTGAAAGACCCCTAGGGCGGGGGGTCTCCGGGGAGCTGTTTTTT. Protein sequence: CASSERPLGRGVSGELFF.